One and the same sample provided the 6 T cell receptor beta chains below, sequenced in a study of STAT5B mutations in CD4+ large granular lymphocyte leukemia. Assay: immunoSEQ multiplex PCR; the TCRdb copy retains only in-frame clones and omits some. The sample comprises 4,600 or so clones, just under 80% of which are singletons, and approximately 8.4% rests with the top ten. The sequenced sample was PBMCs. The receptor source for this set is a man between 65 and 79 years old with CD4+ T-cell large granular lymphocyte leukemia.

The chain carries TRBV18 and TRBJ1-2; D is unclear. Germline V gene lookup returns CDR1 KGHSH and CDR2 LQKENI. There are 14 residues in the CDR3. V dropped 0 bases and J dropped 8 bases, with 13 bases sitting between them. The CDR3 bases are TGTGCCAGCTCACCACCAGGGCCGCCACTCGGCTACACCTTC. This sequence encodes CASSPPGPPLGYTF.

This sequence joins TRBV7-9 and TRBJ2-5; perhaps TRBD2 as D (6 bases). Germline lookup yields CDR1 SEHNR and CDR2 FQNEAQ (reference sequence). The CDR3 loop spans 14 amino acids. V lost 0 bases and J 2 bases, leaving 7 bases between the germline ends. Here the CDR3 DNA reads TGTGCCAGCAGCTTAGCAGGGACTCAAGAGACCCAGTACTTC. It translates to CASSLAGTQETQYF.

The V gene is TRBV9, the J gene TRBJ2-1; the match to TRBD2 covers 8 bases. The CDR3 extends over 16 amino acids. CDR1 and CDR2 (germline): SGDLS, YYNGEE. Trimming cost V 4 bases and J 6 bases; bases outside gene matches: 12. The CDR3 is CASSTQRVAGFNEQFF. For the CDR3, the DNA is TGTGCCAGCAGCACCCAGAGGGTAGCGGGATTCAATGAGCAGTTCTTC. The variable domain in full, completed from reference TRBV9 and TRBJ2-1, reads DSGVTQTPKHLITATGQRVTLRCSPRSGDLSVYWYQQSLDQGLQFLIQYYNGEERAKGNILERFSAQQFPDLHSELNLSSLELGDSALYFCASSTQRVAGFNEQFFGPGTRLTVL.

V usage is TRBV2 and J usage is TRBJ2-5; the D gene is possibly TRBD2 (6 bases). Germline loops: CDR1 SNHLY, CDR2 FYNNEI. V lost 5 bases and J lost 7, with 14 bases in between. This CDR3 comprises 13 residues. The CDR3 is CASSTLLEGTQYF. The CDR3 region has the DNA TGTGCCAGCAGTACCCTCTTGGAGGGGACCCAGTACTTC. Based on the CDR3 plus reference TRBV2 and TRBJ2-5, the full variable domain is EPEVTQTPSHQVTQMGQEVILRCVPISNHLYFYWYRQILGQKVEFLVSFYNNEISEKSEIFDDQFSVERPDGSNFTLKIRSTKLEDSAMYFCASSTLLEGTQYFGPGTRLLVL.

The rearrangement links TRBV6-1 to TRBJ2-7, with 7 bases lining up with TRBD1. Looked up from germline, CDR1 is MNHNS and CDR2 is SASEGT. The V and J ends lost 6 bases and 0 bases, in that order; junction bases with no gene match: 2. The CDR3 has 13 residues. The CDR3 protein is CASRRDSSYEQYF. DNA of the CDR3: TGTGCCAGCAGGAGGGACAGCTCCTACGAGCAGTACTTC.

The CDR3: CASRDGQGGYYGYTF. The DNA for the CDR3 is TGTGCCAGCAGGGACGGACAGGGGGGATACTATGGCTACACCTTC. The V and J genes are TRBV27 and TRBJ1-2; 10 bases are shared with TRBD1. Trimming removed 6 bases from V and 3 bases from J; junction bases left unmatched: 7. Looked up from germline, CDR1 is MNHEY and CDR2 is SMNVEV (reference sequence). The CDR3 sequence is 15 residues long.